This T cell receptor (beta chain) appears in the sequencing data of a study of T cells after yellow fever vaccination. General study findings and limits: Peaking faster, on day 5 versus 15, the secondary response was nonetheless weaker. Overlap between CD4 and CD8 compartments was detected for a small share of clonotypes.

A word on this clonotype: Its specificity is unknown.

V lost 3 bases, J lost 3 bases, and 11 bases lay in between. This CDR3 is built from 14 residues. CDR1 is MNHEY, CDR2 SMNVEV, per germline (reference sequence). TCRdb re-derived calls from the 5' RACE reads in MiXCR, one entry per CDR3 protein. Seen here are some 320,000 distinct CDR3 sequences, 3.5% to 4.5% observed once, and the top ten hold around 19%. The sequencing here drew on PBMCs, taken 15 days after the yellow fever booster vaccination. The chain couples TRBV27 to TRBJ1-1; a possible D gene is TRBD1 (6 bases). The receptor comes from a young man who received the YFV17D yellow fever vaccine. DNA of the CDR3: TGTGCCAGCAGTTTGGTGGGGGCGCACACTGAAGCTTTCTTT. It is translated as CASSLVGAHTEAFF.